This T cell receptor (beta chain) was profiled in a study of PD-1 blockade in classical Hodgkin lymphoma. About this clone itself: The target antigen is unknown.

The table came from immunoSEQ multiplex PCR; TCRdb's copy has only in-frame clones and leaves some out. The sample records 60,000 or so clones, 90% being singletons. Study findings and constraints: Complete responders had baseline diversity similar to newly diagnosed patients.

CDR1 MDHEN and CDR2 SYDVKM come from the germline V gene. V was pared by 2 bases and J by 4 bases, with 12 bases between. This CDR3 contains 15 residues. Autologous stem cell transplantation was followed by relapse in every patient, and brentuximab vedotin exposure varied. This specimen consisted of peripheral blood mononuclear cells (PBMCs), obtained at baseline. The TCR comes from a human donor with classical Hodgkin lymphoma. V usage is TRBV28 and J usage is TRBJ1-3; D is uncertain. The CDR3 nucleotides are TGTGCCAGCAGTTTACGGGTTTTAGCCGGAAACACCATATATTTT. Translated, it gives CASSLRVLAGNTIYF.